This is a list of T cell receptor beta chains from one sample in a study of T-cell reconstitution after alpha-beta-depleted transplantation in children. TCRdb reprocessed the PCR reads with MiXCR, giving one entry per CDR3 protein. The repertoire holds fewer than 130,000 distinct CDR3 sequences, with around 10% as singletons. This specimen consisted of PBMCs from the stem cell graft donor, obtained from the stem cell graft. These receptors came from a human donor who donated a stem cell graft to a child with acute lymphoblastic leukemia. The CDR3 runs from the conserved cysteine through the conserved F or W. Each record gives: J gene, V gene, CDR3 protein.

>TRBJ1-6|TRBV7-9
CASTTDSPLHF
>TRBJ2-7|TRBV5-1
CASSLGTDRVKSYEQYF
>TRBJ2-7|TRBV5-5
CASSWQGAYEQYF
>TRBJ2-4|TRBV28
CASRGIQYF
>TRBJ2-2|TRBV29-1
CSVETGPTNTGELFF
>TRBJ2-5|TRBV6-5
CASSPRVRETQYF
>TRBJ2-5|TRBV7-2
CASSPQTGQETQYF
>TRBJ2-7|TRBV6-5
CASSYSQGKYYEQYF
>TRBJ1-2|TRBV5-6
CASSFRGSANYGYTF
>TRBJ2-7|TRBV5-1
CASSLDPGTEREQYF
>TRBJ2-7|TRBV6-5
CASSYGSGLADEQYF
>TRBJ2-5|TRBV9
CASSDRDRQETQYF
>TRBJ2-6|TRBV29-1
CSVDDKTGDGANVLTF
>TRBJ2-7|TRBV6-2/TRBV6-3
CASEGRAYEQYF
>TRBJ2-2|TRBV20-1
CSARVVNTGELFF
>TRBJ2-7|TRBV7-9
CASSRDRDAYEQYF
>TRBJ2-1|TRBV4-1
CASSQERQGVSYNEQFF
>TRBJ1-5|TRBV4-1
CASSRLAGGVGNQPQHF
>TRBJ2-7|TRBV29-1
CSVEVGTPASYEQYF
>TRBJ1-5|TRBV2
CASTPGGDNQPQHF
>TRBJ2-7|TRBV4-3
CASSQRPPNSYEQYF
>TRBJ2-2|TRBV27
CASSLVYTGELFF
>TRBJ1-1|TRBV27
CASSLYVNTEAFF